The following is a T cell receptor (beta chain) sequence with its context. The antigen is not known. In making TCR beta libraries, quantitative 5'-RACE with molecular barcodes was used. MiXCR was run by TCRdb on the 5' RACE reads, yielding one entry per CDR3 protein. The sample yields 350,000 or so distinct CDR3 sequences, under 15% seen once. The data stem from a study of CD8 T cells in ankylosing spondylitis. V lost 9 bases to trimming and J lost 1 base, with 15 bases between them. The CDR3 sequence is 14 residues long. The germline gives CDR1 SGHDT, CDR2 YYEEEE. Regarding the study as a whole: There were earlier reports of some motif variants in reactive arthritis synovial fluid and blood. Disease-linked clones proved CD8+ and comparatively uncommon in peripheral blood.

This TCR was sampled from a male donor with ankylosing spondylitis or in good health (not recorded which). The chain couples TRBV5-6 to TRBJ2-3, with D possibly being TRBD1 (6 bases). The specimen sequenced was blood, either unsorted or a sorted T cell fraction (not recorded which). The CDR3 DNA reads TGTGCCACTCAGGGACAAGCGGGCACAGATACGCAGTATTTT. Encoded protein: CATQGQAGTDTQYF.